Below, 27 T cell receptor beta chains from the same sample are listed, as sequenced in a study of post-analysis software for immune sequencing data. Points from the study as a whole: TRBV5-6, TRBV5-1 and TRBV20-1 belonged to a set of roughly five TRBV segments that were more frequent in patients than controls.

Their antigens remain unidentified. Every TCR beta cDNA library bore unique molecular identifiers. TCRdb independently ran MiXCR on the PCR reads; one entry per CDR3 protein. The sample consists of about 820,000 distinct CDR3 sequences, 53% of them appearing once. Sequencing was done on a sample of blood. The receptors shown here come from a girl between 5 and 17 years old with multiple sclerosis.

The chain employs TRBV5-1 and TRBJ2-1; 11 nucleotides match TRBD1. The V gene's germline CDR1 is SGHRS and CDR2 YFSETQ. Losses at the gene ends were 0 bases for V and 10 bases for J; bases not matched to a gene: 9. The CDR3 is made up of 16 amino acids. The CDR3 protein is CASSLAQGTGGSEQFF. In DNA, the CDR3 is TGCGCCAGCAGCTTGGCTCAAGGGACAGGGGGTTCCGAGCAGTTCTTC.

V gene TRBV10-3 combines with J gene TRBJ2-6; D call uncertain. V lost 4 bases, J lost 0 bases, and 4 bases lay in between. The CDR3 extends over 14 amino acids. Germline V gene sequence: CDR1 ENHRY, CDR2 SYGVKD. DNA for the CDR3: TGTGCCATCAGTGTGGGCTCTGGGGCCAACGTCCTGACTTTC. Its protein is CAISVGSGANVLTF.

On this clonotype: An end of the junction does not agree with germline; a read error may underlie this. The chain combines TRBV29-1 with TRBJ2-7, with 8 bases fitting TRBD1. The CDR3 has 14 residues. CDR1 and CDR2 (germline): SQVTM, ANQGSEA. Here the CDR3 DNA reads TGCAGCGTAACCGACAGGGGAGCACGCTACGAGCAGCACTTC. Translated: CSVTDRGARYEQHF.

The chain uses TRBV25-1 and TRBJ2-3; 7 bases line up with TRBD1. Germline V lookup: CDR1 MGHDK, CDR2 SYGVNS. J was trimmed by 3 bases and V by 8 bases; bases with no gene match: 8. CDR3 length: 14 amino acids. The CDR3 is CASVKTGKTDTQYF. CDR3 nucleotide sequence: TGTGCCAGCGTAAAGACAGGGAAAACAGATACGCAGTATTTT.

This clonotype was recorded a few times. The chain is built from TRBV15 and TRBJ1-1, with D possibly matching TRBD1 (5 bases). Between the trimmed V and J ends, which lost 5 bases and 6 bases, there was a span of 16 bases. Germline loops: CDR1 LNHNV, CDR2 YYDKDF (reference sequence). The CDR3 spans 14 residues. CDR3 in amino acids: CATSAAGTYPEAFF. The CDR3 DNA is TGTGCCACCAGCGCCGCCGGGACTTACCCTGAAGCTTTCTTT.

This chain joins TRBV3-1 and TRBJ2-7; D gene unclear. This CDR3 is 13 amino acids long. The germline V gene encodes CDR1 LGHDT and CDR2 YNNKEL (reference sequence). Trimming took off 5 bases at V and 6 bases at J, with 14 bases between the two ends. The CDR3 region has the DNA TGTGCCAGCAGCAGTATAGGGAAACGCGAGCAGTACTTC. Translating it yields CASSSIGKREQYF.

This clonotype was counted a single time. The CDR3 here is CASSFFGTATDTQYF. CDR3 coding DNA: TGTGCCAGCAGTTTCTTTGGGACAGCCACAGATACGCAGTATTTT. The chain combines TRBV27 with TRBJ2-3; 7 bases agree with TRBD1. CDR1 is MNHEY, CDR2 SMNVEV, per germline (reference sequence). The CDR3 runs to 15 residues. V gave up 3 bases and J gave up 2 bases; unmatched junction bases: 5.

This chain connects TRBV7-2 to TRBJ2-2, with no clear D. This CDR3 contains 14 residues. Trimming stripped 3 bases from V and 4 bases from J, with 9 bases between. Germline V lookup: CDR1 SGHTA, CDR2 FQGNSA. The CDR3 DNA is TGTGCCAGCAGCTTCCTAGATCCCACCGGGGAGCTGTTTTTT. This sequence encodes CASSFLDPTGELFF.

The chain has TRBV20-1 and TRBJ2-1, with 8 nucleotides matching TRBD1. The CDR3 totals 13 residues. V lost 5 bases, J lost 3 bases, and 3 bases stayed unmatched. Germline lookup yields CDR1 DFQATT and CDR2 SNEGSKA (reference sequence). The CDR3 DNA is TGCAGTGCTCAGGGGGCGGTCTACAATGAGCAGTTCTTC. Its protein is CSAQGAVYNEQFF.

The V and J genes are TRBV20-1 and TRBJ1-2, with 8 bases lining up with TRBD1. With V trimmed by 0 bases and J by 8 bases, 5 bases remained unmatched. Germline loops: CDR1 DFQATT, CDR2 SNEGSKA (reference sequence). CDR3 size: 13 residues. Here the CDR3 reads CSARDAGGAGYTF. In DNA, the CDR3 is TGCAGTGCTAGAGACGCAGGGGGCGCGGGCTACACCTTC.

The chain uses TRBV5-1 and TRBJ2-4, with no clear D. The J call is doubtful: the DNA matches TRBJ2-7 better. CDR3 length: 16 amino acids. Looked up from germline, CDR1 is SGHRS and CDR2 is YFSETQ. CDR3 coding DNA: TGCGCCAGCAGCTTGGAGGTGACTCAGGCGAACTACGAGCAGTACTTC. Translating gives CASSLEVTQANYEQYF.

The chain joins TRBV4-1 to TRBJ1-1, with D possibly TRBD1 on 5 matching bases. CDR1 MGHRA and CDR2 YSYEKL come from the germline V gene. V was cut by 0 bases and J by 0 bases, with 11 bases left in between. The CDR3 sequence is 16 residues long. The CDR3 bases are TGCGCCAGCAGCCAAGAAGAGACAGTGATGAACACTGAAGCTTTCTTT. It codes for CASSQEETVMNTEAFF.

The rearrangement uses TRBV10-3 and TRBJ2-5, with D maybe TRBD1 (5 bases). The J call may be wrong; the DNA end is better matched by TRBJ2-7. This CDR3 has 11 residues. Germline V gene data show CDR1 as ENHRY and CDR2 as SYGVKD. In nucleotides, the CDR3 is TGTGCCATCGGGTGGGGCTCCGAGCAGTACTTC. It codes for CAIGWGSEQYF.

This clonotype was seen only a few times. This rearrangement joins TRBV6-1 to TRBJ1-2, with D unresolved. The CDR3 is 12 amino acids. CDR1 MNHNS and CDR2 SASEGT come from the germline V gene. V was trimmed by 7 bases and J by 7 bases, leaving 13 bases between them. The CDR3 bases are TGTGCCAGCAACGTGGGTTCAGGTGGCTACACCTTC. It codes for CASNVGSGGYTF.

This clonotype has more than one count but fewer than ten. The genes are TRBV5-1 and TRBJ2-6, with D possibly TRBD1 on 6 matching bases. V shed 4 bases and J shed 0 bases, with 11 bases lying between them. The CDR3 runs 16 residues. Germline values: CDR1 SGHRS, CDR2 YFSETQ. CDR3 region: CASSALQGSGANVLTF. In DNA, the CDR3 is TGCGCCAGCAGCGCGCTACAGGGCTCTGGGGCCAACGTCCTGACTTTC. Filled out from reference TRBV5-1 and TRBJ2-6, the complete variable domain reads KAGVTQTPRYLIKTRGQQVTLSCSPISGHRSVSWYQQTPGQGLQFLFEYFSETQRNKGNFPGRFSGRQFSNSRSEMNVSTLELGDSALYLCASSALQGSGANVLTFGAGSRLTVL.

V usage is TRBV2 and J usage is TRBJ2-4; D perhaps matches TRBD2 (5 bases). Germline V gene lookup returns CDR1 SNHLY and CDR2 FYNNEI. The CDR3 has 15 residues. Between the trimmed V and J ends, which lost 7 bases and 0 bases, there was a span of 13 bases. CDR3 protein: CASIRGEIAKNIQYF. The DNA of the CDR3 is TGTGCCAGCATTCGGGGAGAAATAGCCAAAAACATTCAGTACTTC. The full variable domain, its missing parts supplied by reference TRBV2 and TRBJ2-4, is EPEVTQTPSHQVTQMGQEVILRCVPISNHLYFYWYRQILGQKVEFLVSFYNNEISEKSEIFDDQFSVERPDGSNFTLKIRSTKLEDSAMYFCASIRGEIAKNIQYFGAGTRLSVL.

The gene calls are TRBV12-3 or TRBV12-4 and TRBJ2-3; D not certain. The CDR3 covers 13 residues. The V end lost 3 bases, the J end lost 4 bases, and 8 bases lay between the germline ends. The CDR3 DNA sequence: TGTGCCAGCAGTTTCCGGATCGCAGATACGCAGTATTTT. Protein: CASSFRIADTQYF.

This clonotype turned up a few times. This chain connects TRBV20-1 to TRBJ2-3; 10 nucleotides match TRBD2. Germline V lookup: CDR1 DFQATT, CDR2 SNEGSKA (reference sequence). J gave up 6 bases and V 0 bases, and 6 bases lay outside the gene matches. CDR3 length: 15 residues. The CDR3 loop is CSARDPAGGGDTQYF. The DNA for the CDR3 is TGCAGTGCTAGAGACCCAGCGGGAGGGGGGGATACGCAGTATTTT.

The chain links TRBV21-1 to TRBJ2-7; whether TRBD1, the table's D call, matches the DNA was not checked. TRBV21-1 is given as a pseudogene. The CDR3 has 17 amino acids. The CDR3 nucleotides read TGTGCCAGCAGCAACGAACGGATTGGGGGTTGCTCCTACGAGCAGTACTTC. Its translation: CASSNERIGGCSYEQYF.

This clonotype showed up just a few times. The chain combines TRBV7-3 with TRBJ2-7, with D perhaps matching TRBD1 (6 bases). The tail of the sequence fits TRBJ2-5 better, so the J call may be wrong. The CDR3 extends over 13 amino acids. CDR1 SGHTA and CDR2 FQGTGA come from the germline V gene. The CDR3 nucleotides read TGTGCCAGCAGCTTATTAGGGGGAAAGACCCAGTACTTC. It yields the protein CASSLLGGKTQYF.

This clonotype was seen a handful of times. The chain joins TRBV29-1 to TRBJ1-1, with D possibly matching TRBD1 (5 bases). There are 12 residues in the CDR3. Trimming took off 7 bases at V and 2 bases at J, with 11 bases between the two ends. Germline V CDR1 and CDR2: SQVTM, ANQGSEA. The CDR3 DNA sequence: TGCAGCGGACAGACTCACAACACTGAAGCTTTCTTT. Its translation: CSGQTHNTEAFF.

This clonotype has a handful of counts. Mismatch with germline at one junction end may stem from a read error. The rearrangement joins TRBV5-1 to TRBJ2-2, with 8 bases identical to TRBD1. This CDR3 comprises 15 residues. Germline lookup yields CDR1 SGHRS and CDR2 YFSETQ. In nucleotides, the CDR3 is TGCGCCAGCAGCCCAGGGACAGGTGGTTCCGGGGAGTTGTTTTTT. Its protein is CASSPGTGGSGELFF.

The chain uses TRBV20-1 and TRBJ2-5, with D perhaps matching TRBD2 (6 bases). The DNA end favors TRBJ2-7, so the J call may be wrong. CDR3 length: 11 amino acids. Germline V lookup: CDR1 DFQATT, CDR2 SNEGSKA (reference sequence). The CDR3 bases are TGCAGTGCTAGAGAGGGGGGCGAGCAGTACTTC. The encoded protein is CSAREGGEQYF.

This chain connects TRBV7-3 to TRBJ2-6; 7 bases agree with TRBD2. This CDR3 is 17 amino acids long. V lost 5 bases to trimming and J lost 0 bases; unmatched junction nucleotides: 7. Per the germline V gene, CDR1 is SGHTA and CDR2 is FQGTGA. CDR3 sequence: CASSPSGRASGANVLTF. Here the CDR3 DNA reads TGTGCCAGCAGCCCGTCGGGGAGGGCCTCTGGGGCCAACGTCCTGACTTTC. The full variable domain, its missing parts supplied by reference TRBV7-3 and TRBJ2-6, is GAGVSQTPSNKVTEKGKYVELRCDPISGHTALYWYRQSLGQGPEFLIYFQGTGAADDSGLPNDRFFAVRPEGSVSTLKIQRTERGDSAVYLCASSPSGRASGANVLTFGAGSRLTVL.

This clonotype was seen a few times. This chain connects TRBV29-1 to TRBJ1-2, with 7 bases lining up with TRBD1. The germline gives CDR1 SQVTM, CDR2 ANQGSEA. CDR3 size: 11 residues. V shed 3 bases and J 13 bases; nucleotides not matched to a gene: 8. The CDR3, as DNA: TGCAGCGTTGACGACAGGGAGTTTTGCACCTTC. It encodes CSVDDREFCTF.

This clonotype has only a few counts. The rearrangement links TRBV27 to TRBJ1-6; the D gene is possibly TRBD1 (5 bases). The CDR3 runs to 15 residues. V was pared by 5 bases and J by 8 bases, with 16 bases between. Germline loops: CDR1 MNHEY, CDR2 SMNVEV (reference sequence). The CDR3 loop reads CASSTTTLGHSPLHF. DNA of the CDR3: TGTGCCAGCAGTACCACTACCCTGGGACATTCACCCCTCCACTTT.

The chain couples TRBV10-3 to TRBJ1-2; D remains ambiguous. The V and J ends lost 8 bases and 4 bases respectively, with 11 bases between them. CDR1 is ENHRY, CDR2 SYGVKD, per germline. This CDR3 region has 12 residues. CDR3 loop: CAISPDAYGYTF. The CDR3 DNA reads as TGTGCCATCTCCCCGGACGCCTATGGCTACACCTTC.